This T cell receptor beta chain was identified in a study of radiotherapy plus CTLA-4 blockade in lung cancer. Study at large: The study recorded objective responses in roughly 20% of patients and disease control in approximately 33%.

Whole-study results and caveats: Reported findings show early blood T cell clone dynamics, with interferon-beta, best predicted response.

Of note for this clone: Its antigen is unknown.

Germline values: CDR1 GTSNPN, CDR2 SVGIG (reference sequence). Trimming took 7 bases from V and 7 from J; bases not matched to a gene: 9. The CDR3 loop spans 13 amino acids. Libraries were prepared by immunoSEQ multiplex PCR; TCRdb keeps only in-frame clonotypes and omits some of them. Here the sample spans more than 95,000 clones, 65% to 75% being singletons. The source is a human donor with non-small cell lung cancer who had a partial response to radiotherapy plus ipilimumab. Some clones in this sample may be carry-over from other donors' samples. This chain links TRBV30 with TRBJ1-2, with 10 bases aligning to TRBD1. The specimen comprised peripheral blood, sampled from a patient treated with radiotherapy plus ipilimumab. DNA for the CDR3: TGTGCCTCCAACCGACAGGGGGCGGTTGGCTACACCTTC. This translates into CASNRQGAVGYTF.